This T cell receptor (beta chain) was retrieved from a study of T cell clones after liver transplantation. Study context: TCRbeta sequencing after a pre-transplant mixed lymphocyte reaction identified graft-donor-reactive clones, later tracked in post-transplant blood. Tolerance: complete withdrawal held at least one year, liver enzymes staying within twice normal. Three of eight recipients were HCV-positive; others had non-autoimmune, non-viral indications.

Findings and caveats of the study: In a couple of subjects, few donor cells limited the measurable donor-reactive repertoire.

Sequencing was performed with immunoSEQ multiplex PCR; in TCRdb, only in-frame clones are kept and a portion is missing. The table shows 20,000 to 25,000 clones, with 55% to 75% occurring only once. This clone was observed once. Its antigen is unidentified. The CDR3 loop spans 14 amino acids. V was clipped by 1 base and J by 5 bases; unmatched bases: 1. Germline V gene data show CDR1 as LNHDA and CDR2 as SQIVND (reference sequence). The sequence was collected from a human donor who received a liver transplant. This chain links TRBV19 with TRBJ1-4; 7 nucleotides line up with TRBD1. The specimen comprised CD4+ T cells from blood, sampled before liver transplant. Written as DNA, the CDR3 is TGTGCCAGTAGTATAGGGACAGGAAATGAAAAACTGTTTTTT. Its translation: CASSIGTGNEKLFF.